This T cell receptor beta chain was identified in a study of cytomegalovirus exposure and HLA in healthy donors. V was cut by 5 bases and J by 2 bases, with 15 bases left in between. Germline CDR1 reads SGHNT; CDR2 reads YENEEA. CDR3 length: 15 amino acids. Sequencing was performed with immunoSEQ multiplex PCR; in TCRdb, only in-frame clones are kept and a portion is missing. The profile covers under 75,000 clones, with around 85% appearing a single time and about 3% taken by the ten largest. The specimen sequenced was PBMCs. This sequence was found in a man aged 30 to 45 in good health and CMV-seronegative. The rearrangement joins TRBV11-3 to TRBJ2-5, with D maybe TRBD1 (6 bases). The CDR3 DNA sequence: TGTGCCAGCAGCAAGGACGGGACAATGCAAGAGACCCAGTACTTC. Its translation: CASSKDGTMQETQYF.